This T cell receptor beta chain was identified in a study of blood T cell repertoires in COVID-19. The CDR3 is made up of 15 amino acids. With 3 bases removed from V and 0 bases from J, the gap between germline ends came to 8 bases. Germline V gene data show CDR1 as KGHSH and CDR2 as LQKENI. Assay: immunoSEQ multiplex PCR; the TCRdb copy retains only in-frame clones and omits some. The sample shows roughly 250,000 clones, roughly 91% of them seen only once. The chain is built from TRBV18 and TRBJ1-4; D not resolved. The receptor was derived from a man aged 30 to 39 with acute or convalescent COVID-19. Sequencing used peripheral blood. Here the CDR3 DNA reads TGTGCCAGCTCACCGGGCGGGGCAACTAATGAAAAACTGTTTTTT. This encodes CASSPGGATNEKLFF.